Given below is one T cell receptor (beta chain) in context. Its antigen is as yet unknown. This entry is derived from a study of radiotherapy plus CTLA-4 blockade in lung cancer. Study in general: Objective response rate was about 20%; disease control rate, around 30%. Study-wide results and caveats: Radiotherapy plus ipilimumab was followed by expansion in blood of tumor-derived TCR clones. Early clone dynamics of blood T cells, plus interferon-beta, reportedly predicted response best.

TCRdb keeps only in-frame clones here, not all; method: immunoSEQ multiplex PCR. The sample consists of about 60,000 clones, more than 60% of them appearing once. Patients had chemo-refractory metastatic non-small-cell lung cancer and received focal radiation plus CTLA-4 blockade that used ipilimumab. This CDR3 contains 15 residues. Germline CDR1 is LNHDA and CDR2 is SQIVND (reference sequence). V lost 4 bases and J 0 bases, leaving 12 bases between the germline ends. The receptor comes from a human donor with non-small cell lung cancer who had a partial response to radiotherapy plus ipilimumab. J is TRBJ1-1 and V is TRBV19, with TRBD1 as a possible D gene (5 bases). Sample: peripheral blood, taken from a patient treated with radiotherapy plus ipilimumab. In nucleotides, the CDR3 is TGTGCCAGTAGTACCGTGGGGGGGATGAACACTGAAGCTTTCTTT. It specifies CASSTVGGMNTEAFF.